A single sample is the source of the 6 T cell receptor beta chains below, sequenced in a study of a mutant IDH1 vaccine in newly diagnosed glioma. Only in-frame clones appear in the TCRdb table, and some are missing; sequencing was by immunoSEQ multiplex PCR. Of tens of thousands of clones listed, about four fifths are singletons. Described time point: baseline, week 1 (first vaccination visit). As for treatment: pre-vaccination baseline after standard-of-care therapy. Sequenced material: PBMCs, taken from a glioma patient treated with radiotherapy, temozolomide or both. These TCRs come from a woman between 50 and 59 years old with glioma.

The CDR3 loop is CASSGRGLRVNTEAFF. In DNA, the CDR3 is TGTGCCAGCAGCGGGAGGGGGTTGAGAGTCAACACTGAAGCTTTCTTT. V gene TRBV9 combines with J gene TRBJ1-1; a weak D match, TRBD1 (6 bases). V dropped 3 bases and J dropped 2 bases, with 17 bases sitting between them. Per the germline V gene, CDR1 is SGDLS and CDR2 is YYNGEE. The CDR3 has 16 residues.

The chain carries TRBV4-3 and TRBJ1-2; D not resolved. Germline V CDR1 and CDR2: LGHNA, YSLEER. V dropped 0 bases and J dropped 8 bases, with 13 bases sitting between them. The CDR3 runs to 14 residues. The CDR3 here is CASSQDPTVNGYTF. In nucleotides, the CDR3 is TGCGCCAGCAGCCAAGATCCCACAGTAAACGGCTACACCTTC.

The chain combines TRBV27 with TRBJ1-2; TRBD1 matches at 7 bases. V trimming: 5 bases; J trimming: 6 bases; junction bases outside the gene matches: 18. The CDR3 is made up of 17 amino acids. Germline CDR1 MNHEY, CDR2 SMNVEV (reference sequence). In DNA, the CDR3 is TGTGCCAGCAGTGTCATGGGACAGATTACTCCTGTAAATGGCTACACCTTC. Translating it yields CASSVMGQITPVNGYTF.

This rearrangement joins TRBV5-7 to TRBJ1-1, with 7 positions matching TRBD1. TRBV5-7 is known as an ORF, though its function is uncertain. V dropped 4 bases and J dropped 3; count of bases not matched to a gene: 3. The length of the CDR3 is 13 residues. The CDR3 region has the DNA TGTGCCAGCAGCCCACAGGGGTACACTGAAGCTTTCTTT. The encoded protein is CASSPQGYTEAFF.

V gene TRBV29-1 combines with J gene TRBJ1-3, with a weak D call TRBD1 (5 bases). The V gene lost 7 bases and the J gene lost 0 bases, with 7 bases spanning the gap. Germline CDR1 SQVTM, CDR2 ANQGSEA. The CDR3 contains 12 residues. The CDR3: CSGGVSGNTIYF. CDR3 DNA sequence: TGCAGCGGGGGGGTCTCTGGAAACACCATATATTTT. Variable domain in full (rest from reference TRBV29-1 and TRBJ1-3): SAVISQKPSRDICQRGTSLTIQCQVDSQVTMMFWYRQQPGQSLTLIATANQGSEATYESGFVIDKFPISRPNLTFSTLTVSNMSPEDSSIYLCSGGVSGNTIYFGEGSWLTVV.

This chain connects TRBV5-5 to TRBJ2-2; D possibly corresponds to TRBD2 (6 bases). Trimming stripped 3 bases from V and 6 bases from J, with 9 bases between. The germline V gene encodes CDR1 SGHKS and CDR2 YYEKEE (reference sequence). The CDR3 contains 13 residues. The DNA of the CDR3 is TGTGCCAGCAGCTCACTAGCCGCCGGGGAGCTGTTTTTT. It specifies CASSSLAAGELFF.